Listed below are T cell receptor beta chains from one sample, sequenced in a study of cytomegalovirus exposure and HLA in healthy donors. Clones were sequenced by immunoSEQ multiplex PCR, and TCRdb holds only the in-frame ones, with some missing. This sample carries around 150,000 clones, approximately 80% of them seen once, and the ten largest clones take around 14%. Material: PBMCs. All receptors come from a woman between 40 and 50 years old in good health and CMV-seronegative. Both conserved end residues are part of each CDR3. A D gene is named only where the DNA matches it firmly. Expanded clones get a size class; other rows say once, few or many, or leave the size out.

CASSPGTSGRTDTQYF | TGTGCCAGCAGTCCTGGGACTAGCGGGAGGACAGATACGCAGTATTTT | TRBD2 | TRBJ2-3 | TRBV27 | -
CASSESLAGSTDTQYF | TGTGCCAGCAGTGAAAGTCTAGCGGGCAGCACAGATACGCAGTATTTT | TRBD2 | TRBJ2-3 | TRBV2 | -
CASSRTVSGANGLTF | TGTGCCAGCAGTCGAACGGTCTCTGGGGCCAACGGCCTGACTTTC | - | TRBJ2-6 | TRBV25-1 | -
CASSLGIETGIGYTF | TGTGCCAGCAGCTTGGGGATAGAGACAGGGATTGGCTACACCTTC | TRBD1 | TRBJ1-2 | TRBV7-9 | -
CASSMTSSYEQYF | TGTGCCAGTAGCATGACAAGCTCCTACGAGCAGTACTTC | - | TRBJ2-7 | TRBV19 | -
CASRGVEKLFF | TGTGCCAGCAGAGGGGTTGAAAAACTGTTTTTT | - | TRBJ1-4 | TRBV2 | -
CASSEDRVTNYGYTF | TGTGCCAGCAGTGAGGACAGGGTGACGAACTATGGCTACACCTTC | TRBD1 | TRBJ1-2 | TRBV6-1 | -
CASDRAPLVPQHF | TGTGCCAGCGACAGGGCCCCCCTCGTGCCCCAGCATTTT | TRBD1 | TRBJ1-5 | TRBV28 | -
CSGGPPNNEQFF | TGCAGCGGTGGCCCTCCGAACAATGAGCAGTTCTTC | - | TRBJ2-1 | TRBV29-1 | many
CAISADRDDDGYTF | TGTGCCATCAGTGCGGACAGGGACGACGACGGCTACACCTTC | TRBD1 | TRBJ1-2 | TRBV10-3 | -
CASSDCRDIKTSSGNTIYF | TGTGCCAGCAGTGACTGCAGGGACATAAAAACTAGCTCTGGAAACACCATATATTTT | - | TRBJ1-3 | TRBV6-4 | -
CASSMLRQMNTGELFF | TGCGCCAGCAGTATGTTGCGGCAGATGAACACCGGGGAGCTGTTTTTT | - | TRBJ2-2 | TRBV5-1 | -
CASTAGPSYEQYF | TGTGCCAGTACAGCAGGGCCCTCCTACGAGCAGTACTTC | - | TRBJ2-7 | TRBV19 | -
CASSPNKDSYEQYF | TGTGCCAGCTCACCCAACAAAGACTCCTACGAGCAGTACTTC | - | TRBJ2-7 | TRBV18 | -
CAISSLKDRQTGELFF | TGTGCCATCTCTTCCCTTAAAGACCGACAAACCGGGGAGCTGTTTTTT | - | TRBJ2-2 | TRBV10-3 | -
CASRIQGSTYEQYF | TGTGCCAGCAGGATACAGGGTAGCACCTACGAGCAGTACTTC | - | TRBJ2-7 | TRBV28 | -
CASSYSGQFGQPQHF | TGTGCCAGCAGTTACTCTGGGCAGTTCGGTCAGCCCCAGCATTTT | - | TRBJ1-5 | TRBV6-5 | -
CASSTTGGNQPQHF | TGTGCCAGTAGTACGACAGGGGGTAATCAGCCCCAGCATTTT | TRBD1 | TRBJ1-5 | TRBV19 | few
CASSSGSNEQYF | TGTGCCAGCAGCTCAGGTAGTAACGAGCAGTACTTC | - | TRBJ2-7 | TRBV7-9 | -
CASSDGLAGLTDTQYF | TGTGCCAGCAGTGATGGGCTAGCGGGACTCACAGATACGCAGTATTTT | TRBD2 | TRBJ2-3 | TRBV2 | -
CSEKYFPGTANTGELFF | TGCAGCGAAAAATACTTCCCGGGGACAGCGAACACCGGGGAGCTGTTTTTT | TRBD1 | TRBJ2-2 | TRBV29-1 | -
CASSFPGQGYEQYF | TGCGCCAGCAGCTTCCCGGGACAGGGGTACGAGCAGTACTTC | TRBD1 | TRBJ2-7 | TRBV4-1 | -
CASTYGGALINTEAFF | TGTGCCAGCACCTACGGGGGGGCTCTTATCAACACTGAAGCTTTCTTT | - | TRBJ1-1 | TRBV6-6 | -
CASSQKPGGVGEQYF | TGTGCCAGCAGCCAAAAACCGGGGGGGGTTGGGGAGCAGTACTTC | TRBD2 | TRBJ2-7 | TRBV6-6 | -
CASSLDRSYEQYF | TGTGCCAGCAGCTTGGACAGGTCCTACGAGCAGTACTTC | - | TRBJ2-7 | TRBV5-4 | -
CAWTKGALETQYF | TGTGCCTGGACCAAGGGGGCTTTGGAGACCCAGTACTTC | TRBD1 | TRBJ2-5 | TRBV30 | -
CASNGQGGGYEQYF | TGTGCCAGCAATGGTCAGGGGGGAGGCTACGAGCAGTACTTC | - | TRBJ2-7 | TRBV28 | -
CASSQLPGYDTQYF | TGTGCCAGCAGCCAACTACCAGGTTATGATACGCAGTATTTT | - | TRBJ2-3 | TRBV16 | -
CASSFRPELGEQFF | TGTGCCAGCAGCTTCCGTCCTGAGCTCGGTGAGCAGTTCTTC | - | TRBJ2-1 | TRBV9 | -
CASSQETLLPAFF | TGTGCCAGCAGCCAAGAAACGCTACTGCCAGCTTTCTTT | - | TRBJ1-1 | TRBV4-2 | -
CASSFTGQTADTQYF | TGCGCCAGCAGCTTCACGGGACAGACAGCAGATACGCAGTATTTT | TRBD1 | TRBJ2-3 | TRBV5-1 | -
CASIRSTGANYEQYF | TGTGCCAGCATCCGGTCAACGGGAGCCAACTACGAGCAGTACTTC | - | TRBJ2-7 | TRBV6-1 | -
CASKDGGPPHYYEQYF | TGCGCCAGCAAGGATGGAGGGCCACCCCATTACTACGAGCAGTACTTC | - | TRBJ2-7 | TRBV10-1 | -
CASSQDSGRGREQYF | TGCGCCAGCAGCCAAGATTCGGGCAGGGGGAGAGAGCAGTACTTC | TRBD1 | TRBJ2-5 | TRBV4-3 | once
CASSFGLLTGNTIYF | TGTGCCAGCAGCTTCGGACTGTTAACTGGAAACACCATATATTTT | - | TRBJ1-3 | TRBV11-2 | -
CASSEPYEQYF | TGTGCCAGCAGTGAACCTTACGAGCAGTACTTC | - | TRBJ2-7 | TRBV6-1 | -
CASSQVRSGTDTQYF | TGCGCCAGCAGCCAAGTCAGGTCGGGCACAGATACGCAGTATTTT | - | TRBJ2-3 | TRBV4-1 | few
CASSQARTSYTGELFF | TGCGCCAGCAGCCAAGCGAGGACTAGCTACACCGGGGAGCTGTTTTTT | TRBD2 | TRBJ2-2 | TRBV4-1 | -
CASRFVGPNSNEQFF | TGTGCCAGCAGATTTGTGGGGCCAAATAGCAATGAGCAGTTCTTC | - | TRBJ2-1 | TRBV27 | -
CASSDFIAGNTIYF | TGTGCCAGCAGTGATTTTATAGCTGGAAACACCATATATTTT | - | TRBJ1-3 | TRBV25-1 | few
CAISKDIGQDTDTQYF | TGTGCCATCAGTAAGGACATCGGACAGGACACAGATACGCAGTATTTT | TRBD1 | TRBJ2-3 | TRBV10-3 | -
CASSGQRNTEAFF | TGTGCCAGCAGTGGACAGAGGAACACTGAAGCTTTCTTT | - | TRBJ1-1 | TRBV28 | -
CASSLVGGGLNIQYF | TGTGCCAGCAGCTTAGTTGGTGGGGGCTTAAACATTCAGTACTTC | - | TRBJ2-4 | TRBV7-9 | -
CASSIAGINYEQYF | TGTGCCAGTAGTATTGCAGGGATAAACTACGAGCAGTACTTC | - | TRBJ2-7 | TRBV19 | -
CASSPRGGPDTQYF | TGCGCCAGCAGCCCGCGGGGGGGCCCAGATACGCAGTATTTT | TRBD2 | TRBJ2-3 | TRBV4-1 | -
CASSLTGADEQYF | TGTGCCAGCAGCTTAACAGGGGCGGACGAGCAGTACTTC | TRBD1 | TRBJ2-7 | TRBV9 | -
CAWRCANTGELFF | TGTGCCTGGAGATGCGCGAACACCGGGGAGCTGTTTTTT | - | TRBJ2-2 | TRBV30 | once
CASSVSYEQYF | TGTGCCAGCAGCGTCAGTTACGAGCAGTACTTC | - | TRBJ2-7 | TRBV7-2 | -
CASSLEGRVTDTQYF | TGCGCCAGCAGCTTGGAGGGCAGGGTCACAGATACGCAGTATTTT | - | TRBJ2-3 | TRBV5-1 | -
CASSHSDRREQYF | TGTGCCAGCAGCCATTCCGACAGACGTGAGCAGTACTTC | - | TRBJ2-7 | TRBV4-2 | -
CASEVRDSSEQYF | TGTGCCAGCGAGGTTAGGGACTCCAGCGAGCAGTACTTC | - | TRBJ2-7 | TRBV6-1 | -
CASSQSRTNPPMNTEAFF | TGTGCCAGCAGCCAATCTCGGACAAATCCTCCGATGAACACTGAAGCTTTCTTT | - | TRBJ1-1 | TRBV14 | -
CASSLAGGGEETQYF | TGTGCCAGCAGCTTAGCGGGGGGTGGGGAAGAGACCCAGTACTTC | - | TRBJ2-5 | TRBV7-2 | once
CASSAMRGALFF | TGTGCCAGCAGTGCGATGCGCGGAGCACTGTTTTTT | - | TRBJ1-4 | TRBV27 | -
CASSRLDPSKGYSNQPQHF | TGCGCCAGCAGTCGACTAGATCCCTCCAAAGGGTATAGCAATCAGCCCCAGCATTTT | - | TRBJ1-5 | TRBV10-1 | -